The next 21 T cell receptor beta chains were all read from a single sample in a study of blood T cell repertoires in COVID-19. Libraries were prepared by immunoSEQ multiplex PCR; TCRdb keeps only in-frame clonotypes and omits some of them. The sample includes 140,000 or so clones, around 84% seen only once; the top ten take about 2.5%. The sequenced material came from peripheral blood. These TCRs come from a human donor with acute or convalescent COVID-19. The donor label of this sample is uncertain.

The rearrangement joins TRBV9 to TRBJ2-2, with TRBD1 identical over 7 bases. The CDR3 extends over 16 amino acids. Losses at the gene ends were 0 bases for V and 4 bases for J; bases not matched to a gene: 6. From germline, CDR1 is SGDLS and CDR2 YYNGEE. Here the CDR3 reads CASSVDDRAGTGELFF. In DNA, the CDR3 is TGTGCCAGCAGCGTAGATGACAGGGCGGGCACCGGGGAGCTGTTTTTT.

V and J are TRBV6-5 and TRBJ2-2; D uncertain. The CDR3 totals 12 residues. Germline loops: CDR1 MNHEY, CDR2 SVGAGI. Trimming left V 5 bases short and J 6 bases short, with 7 bases between. For the CDR3, the DNA is TGTGCCAGCAGTCCCTTTTCCGGGGAGCTGTTTTTT. It specifies CASSPFSGELFF.

This clone has just a few counts. The chain uses TRBV7-3 and TRBJ2-1; 12 positions agree with TRBD2. Germline CDR1 SGHTA, CDR2 FQGTGA. CDR3 length: 15 residues. The trim removed 5 bases at V and 7 bases at J, leaving 6 bases unmatched. Written as DNA, the CDR3 is TGTGCCAGCAGCCTACCTAGCGGGGGGGCAAATGAGCAGTTCTTC. This encodes CASSLPSGGANEQFF.

This rearrangement joins TRBV6-5 to TRBJ2-1, with 8 positions matching TRBD2. Germline values: CDR1 MNHEY, CDR2 SVGAGI. This CDR3 has 16 residues. The trim removed 4 bases at V and 3 bases at J, leaving 8 bases unmatched. The CDR3 loop is CASSSPSGSHYNEQFF. The DNA for the CDR3 is TGTGCCAGCAGTTCACCCAGCGGGAGCCACTACAATGAGCAGTTCTTC.

This rearrangement joins TRBV11-3 to TRBJ2-1; 7 bases line up with TRBD2. Losses at the gene ends were 5 bases for V and 4 bases for J; bases not matched to a gene: 11. From germline, CDR1 is SGHNT and CDR2 YENEEA. The CDR3 sequence is 16 residues long. CDR3 loop: CASSQGWASGYNEQFF. DNA for the CDR3: TGTGCCAGCAGCCAAGGTTGGGCTAGCGGTTACAATGAGCAGTTCTTC.

The chain carries TRBV21-1 and TRBJ2-1; no check of the table's D call, TRBD2, against the DNA was made. TRBV21-1 is given as a pseudogene. The length of the CDR3 is 15 residues. In nucleotides, the CDR3 is TGTGCCAGCAGGGGGAGGAGGCAGGTCTACGGTGAGCAGTTCTTC. It is translated as CASRGRRQVYGEQFF.

The CDR3 region has the DNA TGTGCCAGCAGTTACTCCGGACACAGCTATGGCTACACCTTC. This sequence encodes CASSYSGHSYGYTF. The chain links TRBV6-5 to TRBJ1-2, with D possibly TRBD1 on 5 matching bases. The CDR3 loop spans 14 amino acids. Germline-derived CDR1 and CDR2 are MNHEY and SVGAGI. The V end was cut by 0 bases, the J end by 4 bases, with 9 bases between.

The chain employs TRBV19 and TRBJ1-4, with D perhaps matching TRBD1 (5 bases). The V end was cut by 7 bases, the J end by 0 bases, with 9 bases between. Germline lookup yields CDR1 LNHDA and CDR2 SQIVND (reference sequence). The CDR3 loop spans 14 amino acids. This CDR3 is CASTRTTTNEKLFF. The CDR3 DNA is TGTGCCAGTACCAGGACAACAACTAATGAAAAACTGTTTTTT.

This chain joins TRBV10-3 and TRBJ2-1, with D tentatively TRBD2 (5 bases). Deletions cut 6 bases from V and 5 bases from J, with 17 bases between. Germline CDR1 ENHRY, CDR2 SYGVKD. The CDR3 consists of 15 residues. The CDR3 DNA reads as TGTGCCATCAGGCCCCGGGAAGGTTGGGACAATGAGCAGTTCTTC. Translated, it gives CAIRPREGWDNEQFF.

This clone was seen once. V is TRBV6-2 or TRBV6-3 and J is TRBJ2-5; the D gene is possibly TRBD2 (6 bases). The CDR3 is made up of 15 amino acids. Germline V gene lookup returns CDR1 MNHEY and CDR2 SVGEGT. The ends were cut back, 4 bases at V and 2 bases at J, with 14 bases in the middle. The CDR3 protein is CASSSPTRGQETQYF. CDR3 in DNA: TGTGCCAGCAGTTCCCCGACACGGGGGCAAGAGACCCAGTACTTC.

V gene TRBV21-1 combines with J gene TRBJ2-7; TRBD2 reflects the table's D call only, with no check against the DNA. TRBV21-1 is a known pseudogene. This CDR3 contains 17 residues. Here the CDR3 DNA reads TGTGCCAGCAGCAGAACGATTAAGCGGGAGCTCTCCTACGAGCAGTACGTC. Its protein product is CASSRTIKRELSYEQYV.

The rearrangement uses TRBV28 and TRBJ2-3; possibly TRBD2 for D (6 bases). V was trimmed by 4 bases and J by 4 bases, leaving 9 bases between them. Germline V gene lookup returns CDR1 MDHEN and CDR2 SYDVKM. The CDR3 sequence is 13 residues long. The CDR3 DNA reads as TGTGCCAGCAGTTGGGGGGAAGCAGATACGCAGTATTTT. This codes for CASSWGEADTQYF.

The V and J genes are TRBV6-2 or TRBV6-3 and TRBJ1-5; D not certain. Deletions cut 2 bases from V and 0 bases from J, with 8 bases between. Germline CDR1 is MNHEY and CDR2 is SVGEGT. The CDR3 sequence is 15 residues long. This chain's CDR3 is CASSYGLLSNQPQHF. In nucleotides, the CDR3 is TGTGCCAGCAGTTACGGACTCCTTAGCAATCAGCCCCAGCATTTT.

The chain has TRBV6-5 and TRBJ1-5; TRBD1 aligns across 9 bases. The germline gives CDR1 MNHEY, CDR2 SVGAGI. V lost 5 bases and J lost 7; bases outside the gene matches: 9. This CDR3 is 15 amino acids long. The CDR3 is CASSKTGGFFQPQHF. CDR3 nucleotides: TGTGCCAGCAGTAAAACAGGGGGCTTCTTCCAGCCCCAGCATTTT.

Points on this clone: Compared with germline, one end of the junction differs, possibly owing to a read error. This chain uses TRBV7-7 with TRBJ1-1; 7 bases line up with TRBD1. The CDR3 covers 13 residues. Germline CDR1 reads SSHAT; CDR2 reads FNYEAQ (reference sequence). The CDR3 DNA is TGTGCTAGCAGCCAGGGGGTGAACACTGAAGCTTTCTTT. Protein sequence: CASSQGVNTEAFF.

This sequence joins TRBV2 and TRBJ1-1; D gene ambiguous. The germline CDR1 and CDR2 sequences are SNHLY and FYNNEI. The V gene lost 4 bases and the J gene lost 3 bases, with 9 bases spanning the gap. CDR3 length: 13 amino acids. The CDR3 DNA reads TGTGCCAGCAGTGCCCGCGGGGACACTGAAGCTTTCTTT. Translated, it gives CASSARGDTEAFF.

V gene TRBV5-1 combines with J gene TRBJ1-2; 8 bases map to TRBD1. Trimming at V came to 3 bases and at J to 6 bases, leaving 7 bases not matched to a gene. CDR1 is SGHRS and CDR2 is YFSETQ in the germline V gene. The CDR3 length is 14 residues. CDR3 coding DNA: TGCGCCAGCAGCTCGGACAGGGACGGAGATGGCTACACCTTC. It is translated as CASSSDRDGDGYTF.

This chain links TRBV5-1 with TRBJ2-2, with TRBD1 matching 7 bases. Germline CDR1 is SGHRS and CDR2 is YFSETQ. With V trimmed by 0 bases and J by 4 bases, 6 bases remained unmatched. This CDR3 region has 16 residues. CDR3 sequence (DNA): TGCGCCAGCAGCTTGGCGGGCGACAGGGTCACCGGGGAGCTGTTTTTT. Its translation: CASSLAGDRVTGELFF.

The V gene is TRBV14, the J gene TRBJ2-1; 10 bases match TRBD1. V lost 4 bases, J lost 14 bases, and 8 bases stayed unmatched. Germline V gene lookup returns CDR1 SGHDN and CDR2 FVKESK. The CDR3 spans 13 residues. CDR3 amino acids: CASSPRTGGMKFF. The CDR3, as DNA: TGTGCCAGCAGCCCGCGGACAGGGGGTATGAAGTTCTTC.

J is TRBJ2-3 and V is TRBV7-8; 8 bases align to TRBD2. The V gene end was trimmed by 5 bases and the J gene end by 2 bases; junction bases not matched to a gene: 6. Germline-derived CDR1 and CDR2 are SGHVS and FQNEAQ. CDR3 length: 15 residues. Here the CDR3 reads CASSLSTSVTDTQYF. In DNA, the CDR3 is TGTGCCAGCAGCCTCTCGACTAGCGTCACAGATACGCAGTATTTT.

V and J are TRBV27 and TRBJ1-6; D is uncertain. V lost 2 bases and J 7 bases, leaving 9 bases between the germline ends. Per germline, CDR1 MNHEY and CDR2 SMNVEV (reference sequence). This CDR3 spans 14 amino acids. In DNA form, the CDR3 reads TGTGCCAGCAGTTTAAGGGAGGGCAATTCACCCCTCCACTTT. Encoded protein: CASSLREGNSPLHF.